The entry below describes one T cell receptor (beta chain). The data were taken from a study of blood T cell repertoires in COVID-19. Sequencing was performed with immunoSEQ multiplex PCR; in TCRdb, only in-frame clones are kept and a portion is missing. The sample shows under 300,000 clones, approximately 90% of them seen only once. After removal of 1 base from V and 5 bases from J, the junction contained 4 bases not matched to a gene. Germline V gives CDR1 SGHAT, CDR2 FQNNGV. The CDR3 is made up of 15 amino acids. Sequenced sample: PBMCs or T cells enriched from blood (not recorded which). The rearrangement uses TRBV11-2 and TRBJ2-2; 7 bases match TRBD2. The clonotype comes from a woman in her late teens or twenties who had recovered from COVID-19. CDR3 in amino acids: CASSLVLGGTGELFF. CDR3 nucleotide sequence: TGTGCCAGCAGCTTAGTTTTGGGGGGGACCGGGGAGCTGTTTTTT.